Here is one TCR beta chain with its context. The sample is drawn from a study of blood T cell repertoires in COVID-19. Turning to the study itself: Samples representing acute and convalescent COVID-19 were sourced from the United States, Italy and Spain. Nucleic acid was either cDNA or gDNA, and it came from T cells, B-cell-depleted T cells, or PBMCs.

In the study's own analysis: Reference gene primer amplification gave estimated nucleated cell counts. Profiled with immunoSEQ multiplex PCR; TCRdb holds only in-frame clones, not every one. The DNA was the basis for D and trimming; V, J and clone size are from that table. The repertoire includes about 180,000 clones, about 89% of them detected once, and 1.5% to 2% sits in the top ten. There are 16 residues in the CDR3. Germline V gives CDR1 SGHTA, CDR2 FQGNSA. Trimming cost V 5 bases and J 3 bases; bases outside gene matches: 9. This clonotype was sampled from a man younger than 35 who had recovered from COVID-19. The specimen was peripheral blood. The chain carries TRBV7-2 and TRBJ2-7; 11 bases match TRBD1. CDR3 DNA: TGTGCCAGCAGCGATTCCACCGGGACAGGGGGCTACGAGCAGTACTTC. Protein sequence: CASSDSTGTGGYEQYF.